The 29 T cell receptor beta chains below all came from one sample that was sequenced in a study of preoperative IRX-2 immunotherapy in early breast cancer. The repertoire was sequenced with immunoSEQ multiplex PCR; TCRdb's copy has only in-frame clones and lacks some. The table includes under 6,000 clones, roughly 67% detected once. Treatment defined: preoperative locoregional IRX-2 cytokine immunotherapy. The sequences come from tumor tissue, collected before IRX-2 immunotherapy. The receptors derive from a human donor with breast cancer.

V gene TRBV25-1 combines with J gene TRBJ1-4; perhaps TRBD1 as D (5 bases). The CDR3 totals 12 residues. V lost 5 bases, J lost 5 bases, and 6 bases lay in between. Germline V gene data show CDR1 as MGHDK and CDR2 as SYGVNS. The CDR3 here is CASSKGNEKLFF. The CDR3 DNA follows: TGTGCCAGCAGTAAGGGGAATGAAAAACTGTTTTTT.

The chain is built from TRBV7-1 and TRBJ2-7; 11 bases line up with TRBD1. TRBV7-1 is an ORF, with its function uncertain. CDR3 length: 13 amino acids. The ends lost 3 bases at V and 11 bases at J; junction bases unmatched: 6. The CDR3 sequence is CASSSEGTGGEYF. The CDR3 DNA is TGTGCCAGCAGCTCCGAGGGGACAGGGGGAGAGTACTTC.

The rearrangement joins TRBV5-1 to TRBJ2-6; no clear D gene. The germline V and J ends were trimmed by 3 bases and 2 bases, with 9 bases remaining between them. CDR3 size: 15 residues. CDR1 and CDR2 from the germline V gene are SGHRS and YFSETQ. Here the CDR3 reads CASSSMNAGANVLTF. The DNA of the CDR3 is TGCGCCAGCAGCTCCATGAATGCTGGGGCCAACGTCCTGACTTTC. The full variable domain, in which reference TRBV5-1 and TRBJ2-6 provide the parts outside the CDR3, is KAGVTQTPRYLIKTRGQQVTLSCSPISGHRSVSWYQQTPGQGLQFLFEYFSETQRNKGNFPGRFSGRQFSNSRSEMNVSTLELGDSALYLCASSSMNAGANVLTFGAGSRLTVL.

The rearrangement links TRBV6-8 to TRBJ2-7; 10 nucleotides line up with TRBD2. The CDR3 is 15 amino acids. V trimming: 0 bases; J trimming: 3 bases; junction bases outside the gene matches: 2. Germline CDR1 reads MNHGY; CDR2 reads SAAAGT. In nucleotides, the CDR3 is TGTGCCAGCAGTTACTCTGCTAGCGGGAGCTACGAGCAGTACTTC. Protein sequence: CASSYSASGSYEQYF.

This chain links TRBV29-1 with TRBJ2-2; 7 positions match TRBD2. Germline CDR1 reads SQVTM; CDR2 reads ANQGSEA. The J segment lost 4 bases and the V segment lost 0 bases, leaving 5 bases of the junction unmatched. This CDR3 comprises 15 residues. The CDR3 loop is CSVEDTGGITGELFF. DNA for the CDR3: TGCAGCGTTGAAGACACGGGAGGAATCACCGGGGAGCTGTTTTTT.

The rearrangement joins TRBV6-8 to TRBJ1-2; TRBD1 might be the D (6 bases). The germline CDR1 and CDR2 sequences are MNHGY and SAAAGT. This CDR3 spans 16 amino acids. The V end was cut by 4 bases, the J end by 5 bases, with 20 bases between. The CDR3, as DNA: TGTGCCAGCAGTTCAATTAGGACAGCAATGATATATGGCTACACCTTC. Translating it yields CASSSIRTAMIYGYTF.

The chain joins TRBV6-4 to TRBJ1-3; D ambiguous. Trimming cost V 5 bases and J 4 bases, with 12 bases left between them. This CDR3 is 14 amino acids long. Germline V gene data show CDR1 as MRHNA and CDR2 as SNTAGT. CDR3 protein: CASSYYGSGNTIYF. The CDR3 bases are TGTGCCAGCAGTTATTACGGGTCCGGAAACACCATATATTTT.

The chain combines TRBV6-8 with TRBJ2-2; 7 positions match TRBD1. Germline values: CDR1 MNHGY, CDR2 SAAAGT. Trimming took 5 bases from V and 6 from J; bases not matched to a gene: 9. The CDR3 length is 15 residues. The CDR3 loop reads CASSVGGRGAGELFF. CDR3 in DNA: TGTGCCAGCAGTGTAGGGGGCCGGGGTGCCGGGGAGCTGTTTTTT.

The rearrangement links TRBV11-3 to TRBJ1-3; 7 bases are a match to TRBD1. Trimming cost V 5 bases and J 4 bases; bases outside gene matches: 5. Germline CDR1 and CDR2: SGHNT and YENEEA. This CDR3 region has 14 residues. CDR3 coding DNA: TGTGCCAGCAGCAACAGGGGTTTCGGAAACACCATATATTTT. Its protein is CASSNRGFGNTIYF.

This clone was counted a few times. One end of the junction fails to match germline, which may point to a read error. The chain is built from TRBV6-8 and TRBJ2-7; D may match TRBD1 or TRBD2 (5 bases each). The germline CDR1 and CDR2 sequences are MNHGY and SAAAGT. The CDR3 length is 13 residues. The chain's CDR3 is CAISRDGRYEQYF. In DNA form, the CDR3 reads TGTGCCATCAGTCGGGACGGCCGTTACGAGCAGTACTTC.

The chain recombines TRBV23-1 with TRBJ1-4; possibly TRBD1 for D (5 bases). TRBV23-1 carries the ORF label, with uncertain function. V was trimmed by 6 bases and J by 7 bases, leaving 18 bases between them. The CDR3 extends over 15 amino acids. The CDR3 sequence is CASSTGGAAGEKLFF. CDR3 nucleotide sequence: TGCGCCAGCAGCACCGGGGGAGCGGCCGGTGAAAAACTGTTTTTT.

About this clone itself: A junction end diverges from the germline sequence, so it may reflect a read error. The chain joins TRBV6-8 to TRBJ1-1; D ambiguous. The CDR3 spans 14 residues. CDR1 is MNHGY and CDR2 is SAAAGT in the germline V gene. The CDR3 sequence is CAISPRGGNTEAFF. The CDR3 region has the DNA TGTGCCATCAGTCCCCGGGGAGGGAACACTGAAGCTTTCTTT.

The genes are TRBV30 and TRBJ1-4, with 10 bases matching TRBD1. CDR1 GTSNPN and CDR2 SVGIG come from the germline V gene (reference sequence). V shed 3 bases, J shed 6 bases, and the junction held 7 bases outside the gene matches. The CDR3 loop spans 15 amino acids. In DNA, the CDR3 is TGTGCCTGGAGCAAATCCGGGACAGGGGATGAAAAACTGTTTTTT. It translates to CAWSKSGTGDEKLFF.

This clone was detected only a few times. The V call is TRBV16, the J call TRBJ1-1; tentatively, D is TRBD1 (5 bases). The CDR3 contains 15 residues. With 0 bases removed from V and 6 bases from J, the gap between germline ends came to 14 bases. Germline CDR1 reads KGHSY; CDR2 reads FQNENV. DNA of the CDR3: TGTGCCAGCAGCCAATCGGCAGGGAGAAGGGCTGAAGCTTTCTTT. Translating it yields CASSQSAGRRAEAFF. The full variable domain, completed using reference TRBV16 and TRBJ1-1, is GEEVAQTPKHLVRGEGQKAKLYCAPIKGHSYVFWYQQVLKNEFKFLISFQNENVFDETGMPKERFSAKCLPNSPCSLEIQATKLEDSAVYFCASSQSAGRRAEAFFGQGTRLTVV.

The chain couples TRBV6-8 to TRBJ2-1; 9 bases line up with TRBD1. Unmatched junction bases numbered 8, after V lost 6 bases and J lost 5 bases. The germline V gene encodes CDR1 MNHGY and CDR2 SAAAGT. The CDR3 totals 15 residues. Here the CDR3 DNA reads TGTGCCAGCAGCCCGGGACAGGGCCCCGACAATGAGCAGTTCTTC. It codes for CASSPGQGPDNEQFF.

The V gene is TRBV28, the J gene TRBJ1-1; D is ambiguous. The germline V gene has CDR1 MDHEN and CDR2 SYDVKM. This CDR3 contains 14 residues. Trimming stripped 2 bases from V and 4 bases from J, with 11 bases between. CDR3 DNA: TGTGCCAGCAGTTTACACACCCTTGGCACTGAAGCTTTCTTT. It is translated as CASSLHTLGTEAFF.

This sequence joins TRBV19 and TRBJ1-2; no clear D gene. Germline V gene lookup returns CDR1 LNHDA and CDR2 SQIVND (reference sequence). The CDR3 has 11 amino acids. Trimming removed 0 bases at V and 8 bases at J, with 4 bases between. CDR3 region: CASSIDRGYTF. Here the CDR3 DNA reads TGTGCCAGTAGTATAGATCGGGGCTACACCTTC.

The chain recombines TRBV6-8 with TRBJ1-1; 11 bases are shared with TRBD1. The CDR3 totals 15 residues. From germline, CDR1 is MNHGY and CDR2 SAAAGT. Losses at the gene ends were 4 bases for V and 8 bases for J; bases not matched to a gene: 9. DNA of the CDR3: TGTGCCAGCAGTTCTATCGGGACAGGGGGAAAAGAAGCTTTCTTT. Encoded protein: CASSSIGTGGKEAFF.

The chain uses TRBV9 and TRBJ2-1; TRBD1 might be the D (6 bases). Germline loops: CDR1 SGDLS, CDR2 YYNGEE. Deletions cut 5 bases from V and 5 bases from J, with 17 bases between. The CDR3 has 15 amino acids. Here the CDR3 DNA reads TGTGCCAGCAGTGAGTTTGGACCAGGGGACAATGAGCAGTTCTTC. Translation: CASSEFGPGDNEQFF.

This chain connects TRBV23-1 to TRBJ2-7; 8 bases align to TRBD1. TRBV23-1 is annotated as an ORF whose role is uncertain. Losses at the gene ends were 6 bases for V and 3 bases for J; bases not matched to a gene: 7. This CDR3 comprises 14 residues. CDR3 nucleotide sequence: TGCGCCAGCAGCTTTCAGGGGGCGAACTACGAGCAGTACTTC. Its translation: CASSFQGANYEQYF.

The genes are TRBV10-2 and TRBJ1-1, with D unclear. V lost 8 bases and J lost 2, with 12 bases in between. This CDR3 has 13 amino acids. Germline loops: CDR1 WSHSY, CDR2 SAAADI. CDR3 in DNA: TGCGCCAGCGCTATGACCCGTAACACTGAAGCTTTCTTT. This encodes CASAMTRNTEAFF.

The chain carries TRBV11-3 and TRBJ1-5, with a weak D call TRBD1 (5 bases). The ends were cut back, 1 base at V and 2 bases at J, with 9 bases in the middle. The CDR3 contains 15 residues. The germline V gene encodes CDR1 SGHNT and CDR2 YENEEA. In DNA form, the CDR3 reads TGTGCCAGCAGCTTAGGGGAGGGGCGCAATCAGCCCCAGCATTTT. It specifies CASSLGEGRNQPQHF.

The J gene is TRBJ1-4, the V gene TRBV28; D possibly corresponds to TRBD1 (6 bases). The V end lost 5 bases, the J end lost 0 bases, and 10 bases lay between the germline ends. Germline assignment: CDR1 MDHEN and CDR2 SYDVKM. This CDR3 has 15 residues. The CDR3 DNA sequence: TGTGCCAGCAGTACCGCAGGGGCAACTAATGAAAAACTGTTTTTT. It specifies CASSTAGATNEKLFF.

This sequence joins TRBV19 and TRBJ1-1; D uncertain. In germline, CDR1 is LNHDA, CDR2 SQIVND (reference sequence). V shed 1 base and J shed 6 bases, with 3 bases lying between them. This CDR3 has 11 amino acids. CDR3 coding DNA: TGTGCCAGTAGTATAGTATCTGAAGCTTTCTTT. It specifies CASSIVSEAFF.

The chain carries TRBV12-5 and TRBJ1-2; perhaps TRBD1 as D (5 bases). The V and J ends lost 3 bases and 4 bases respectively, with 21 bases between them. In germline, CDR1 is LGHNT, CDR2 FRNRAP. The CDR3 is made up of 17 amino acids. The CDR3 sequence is CASGLGEQDSYLYGYTF. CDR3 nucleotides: TGTGCTAGTGGTTTAGGGGAGCAGGACTCATACCTCTATGGCTACACCTTC.

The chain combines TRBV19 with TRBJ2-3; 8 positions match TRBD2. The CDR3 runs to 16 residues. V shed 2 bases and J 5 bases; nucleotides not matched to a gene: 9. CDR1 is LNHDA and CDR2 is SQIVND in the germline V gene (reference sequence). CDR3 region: CASSIRPGGREDTQYF. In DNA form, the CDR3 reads TGTGCCAGTAGTATACGTCCGGGGGGGCGAGAAGATACGCAGTATTTT.

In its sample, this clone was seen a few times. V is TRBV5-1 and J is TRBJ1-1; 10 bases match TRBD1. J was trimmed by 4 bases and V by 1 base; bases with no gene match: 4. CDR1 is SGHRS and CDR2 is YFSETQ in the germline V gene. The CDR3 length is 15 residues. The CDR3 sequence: CASSLRGQGSTEAFF. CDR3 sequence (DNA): TGCGCCAGCAGCTTGAGGGGACAGGGGAGCACTGAAGCTTTCTTT.

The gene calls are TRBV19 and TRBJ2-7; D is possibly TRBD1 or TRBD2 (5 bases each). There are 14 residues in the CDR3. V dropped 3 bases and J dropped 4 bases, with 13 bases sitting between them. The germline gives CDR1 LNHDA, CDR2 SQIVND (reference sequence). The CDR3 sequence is CASSMGVQQYEQYF. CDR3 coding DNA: TGTGCCAGTAGTATGGGGGTACAGCAGTACGAGCAGTACTTC. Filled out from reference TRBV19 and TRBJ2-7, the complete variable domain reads DGGITQSPKYLFRKEGQNVTLSCEQNLNHDAMYWYRQDPGQGLRLIYYSQIVNDFQKGDIAEGYSVSREKKESFPLTVTSAQKNPTAFYLCASSMGVQQYEQYFGPGTRLTVT.

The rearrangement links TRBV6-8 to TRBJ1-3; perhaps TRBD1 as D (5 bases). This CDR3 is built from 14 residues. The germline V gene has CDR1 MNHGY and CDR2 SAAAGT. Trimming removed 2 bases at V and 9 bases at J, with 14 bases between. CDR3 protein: CASSYGLPGGTIYF. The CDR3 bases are TGTGCCAGCAGTTACGGACTTCCCGGGGGCACCATATATTTT.